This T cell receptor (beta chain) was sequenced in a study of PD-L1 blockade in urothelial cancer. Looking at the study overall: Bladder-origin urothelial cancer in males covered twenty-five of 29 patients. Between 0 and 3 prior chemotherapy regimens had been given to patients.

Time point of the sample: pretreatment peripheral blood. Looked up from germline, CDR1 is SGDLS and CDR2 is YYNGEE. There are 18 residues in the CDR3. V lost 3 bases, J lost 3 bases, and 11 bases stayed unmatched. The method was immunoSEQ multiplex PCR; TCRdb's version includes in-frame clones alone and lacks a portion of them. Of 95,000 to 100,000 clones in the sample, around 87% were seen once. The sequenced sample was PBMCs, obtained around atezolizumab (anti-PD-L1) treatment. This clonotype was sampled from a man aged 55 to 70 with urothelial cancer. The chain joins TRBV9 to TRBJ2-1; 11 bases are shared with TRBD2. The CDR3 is CASSATVIAGGNYNEQFF. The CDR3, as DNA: TGTGCCAGCAGCGCCACTGTCATAGCGGGAGGGAACTACAATGAGCAGTTCTTC.